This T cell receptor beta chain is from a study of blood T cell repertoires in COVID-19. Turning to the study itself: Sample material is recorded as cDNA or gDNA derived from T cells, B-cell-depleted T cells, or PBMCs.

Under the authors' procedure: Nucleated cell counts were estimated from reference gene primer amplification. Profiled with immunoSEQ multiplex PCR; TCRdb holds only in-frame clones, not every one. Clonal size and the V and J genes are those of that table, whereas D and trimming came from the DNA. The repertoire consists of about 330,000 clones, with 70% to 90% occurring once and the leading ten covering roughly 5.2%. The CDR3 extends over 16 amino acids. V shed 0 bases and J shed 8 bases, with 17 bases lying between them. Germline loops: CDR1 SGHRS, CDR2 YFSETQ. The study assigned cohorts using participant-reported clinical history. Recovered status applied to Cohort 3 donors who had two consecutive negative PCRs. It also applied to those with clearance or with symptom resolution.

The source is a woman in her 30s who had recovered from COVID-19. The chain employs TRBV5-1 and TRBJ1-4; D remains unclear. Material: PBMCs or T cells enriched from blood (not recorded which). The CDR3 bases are TGCGCCAGCAGCTTGGCCGGCGGTCTAGGCTACGAAAAACTGTTTTTT. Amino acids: CASSLAGGLGYEKLFF.